Ten or more counts support the clone carrying this TCR beta chain. This specimen comes from a study of human T cells and chemical hapten exposure. Study information: Across samples, TCR yields varied, mostly owing to small differences in pooled library volumes.

What the library attached to individual cDNA molecules were unique molecular identifiers. Methods used by the authors: Per-sample TCR counts ranged from about 20,000 to 690,600, median approximately 98,000. TCRdb reanalysed the RACE reads using MiXCR and keeps one entry per CDR3 protein. What appears here as the V and J calls and clone size reflects TCRdb's work, not the paper's. The data show more than 35,000 distinct CDR3 sequences, 3.7% seen once. Time point in this sample: healthy volunteer bleed at 6 weeks. Someone pulled total RNA out of unfractionated whole blood. Germline V gives CDR1 SQVTM, CDR2 ANQGSEA. The CDR3 is made up of 14 amino acids. The V gene lost 4 bases and the J gene lost 4 bases, with 15 bases spanning the gap.

This sequence was found in a human donor in good health. Some clones in this sample may be carry-over from other donors' samples. The rearrangement joins TRBV29-1 to TRBJ2-3, with TRBD1 as a possible D gene (7 bases). What was sequenced was whole blood. The CDR3 protein is CSVVGRGVPDTQYF. The CDR3 DNA sequence: TGCAGCGTTGTTGGCAGGGGGGTCCCAGATACGCAGTATTTT.